This T cell receptor (beta chain) is from a study of T cell repertoires in cytomegalovirus infection. Study at large: Well-studied HLA-B-restricted epitopes and recently identified HLA-C-restricted epitopes of CMV were both used in the study. CMV infection together with matching HLA type was indicated by public TCR beta signatures. Points from the study as a whole: Across the ex vivo response, the dominant clonotypes were HLA-C-restricted CMV-specific TCR beta clonotypes.

One entry per CDR3 protein results from TCRdb running MiXCR on the reads. The sample contains approximately 910,000 distinct CDR3 sequences, less than 35% of which appear only once. The CDR3 runs 15 residues. Germline V gives CDR1 SGHVS, CDR2 FNYEAQ. This clonotype was picked up one time. The antigen remains unidentified. This may arise from a read error, as a much more abundant clone is one base away. This TCR derives from a human donor in good health (CMV status not recorded). Some clones in this sample may be carry-over from other donors' samples. Sequenced material: cultured CD8+ T cells from PBMCs, taken from culture after CMV antigen stimulation. The rearrangement uses TRBV7-6 and TRBJ2-1; D possibly corresponds to TRBD2 (6 bases). The CDR3 here is CASSLVWDSWNEQIF. CDR3 DNA sequence: TGTGCCAGCAGCTTAGTATGGGACTCATGGAATGAGCAGATCTTC.